Following are 5 T cell receptor beta chains from one sample sequenced in a study of neurological immune-mediated disorders. TCRdb reprocessed the 5' RACE reads via MiXCR and lists one record per CDR3 protein. The sample comprises tens of thousands of distinct CDR3 sequences, 2% to 2.5% of which are singletons, and around 2.5% rests with the top ten. The sample comprised PBMCs. These receptors were collected from a woman aged 45-60 years with multiple sclerosis.

This clonotype was detected many times. The junction differs from germline at one of its ends, possibly a read error. The chain uses TRBV12-3 or TRBV12-4 and TRBJ1-5, with unresolved D. The CDR3 is made up of 13 amino acids. The CDR3 sequence: CASSSEANQPQNF. In DNA form, the CDR3 reads TGTGCCAGCAGTTCCGAGGCCAATCAGCCCCAGAATTTT.

This clonotype was observed many times. The V gene is TRBV7-2, the J gene TRBJ2-3, with no clear D. Germline-derived CDR1 and CDR2 are SGHTA and FQGNSA. The CDR3 consists of 17 residues. V gave up 5 bases and J gave up 1 base, with 19 bases separating them. CDR3 sequence (DNA): TGTGCCAGCAGCCATGAACCGGCCGCCTGGGGCACAGATACGCAGTATTTT. The encoded protein is CASSHEPAAWGTDTQYF.

The table lists this clonotype with many counts. This rearrangement joins TRBV13 to TRBJ1-1, with D possibly being TRBD1 (6 bases). This CDR3 contains 15 residues. With 5 bases removed from V and 5 bases from J, the gap between germline ends came to 18 bases. Germline V gene lookup returns CDR1 PRHDT and CDR2 FYEKMQ (reference sequence). As DNA, the CDR3 is TGTGCCAGCAGCGGGCCCCAAGACAGGCAGACTGAAGCTTTCTTT. This codes for CASSGPQDRQTEAFF.

Ten or more counts support this clonotype. The V call is TRBV20-1, the J call TRBJ1-4, with D possibly matching TRBD1 (6 bases). V lost 3 bases and J lost 7, with 12 bases in between. Germline V gene sequence: CDR1 DFQATT, CDR2 SNEGSKA (reference sequence). The CDR3 consists of 13 residues. CDR3 bases: TGCAGTGCTAGGAGGGGGGGAGCTGAAAAACTGTTTTTT. Translation: CSARRGGAEKLFF.

In its sample, this clonotype was seen many times. The chain links TRBV5-1 to TRBJ2-7; 8 bases are a match to TRBD1. Per germline, CDR1 SGHRS and CDR2 YFSETQ. The CDR3 runs to 14 residues. The J segment lost 3 bases and the V segment lost 4 bases, leaving 6 bases of the junction unmatched. The DNA for the CDR3 is TGCGCCAGCAGCAAAGGACAGGGCTACTACGAGCAGTACTTC. Translation gives CASSKGQGYYEQYF.